This T cell receptor (beta chain) was captured by sequencing in a study of early T cells in non-severe SARS-CoV-2 infection. TCRdb independently ran MiXCR on the 5' RACE reads; one entry per CDR3 protein. The data contain about 27,000 distinct CDR3 sequences, approximately 4.1% of them singletons. The table lists this clonotype with many counts. The sequenced sample consisted of whole blood. This TCR was sampled from an adult who was a healthcare worker with PCR-confirmed SARS-CoV-2 infection or an uninfected control (not recorded which).

The CDR3 here is CSAIPQRFLNYGYTF. As DNA, the CDR3 is TGCAGTGCGATCCCCCAGAGATTTCTTAACTATGGCTACACCTTC. The chain recombines TRBV20-1 with TRBJ1-2; D gene uncertain. Trimming cost V 6 bases and J 1 base, with 18 bases left between them. The CDR3 sequence is 15 residues long. CDR1 is DFQATT, CDR2 SNEGSKA, per germline (reference sequence).